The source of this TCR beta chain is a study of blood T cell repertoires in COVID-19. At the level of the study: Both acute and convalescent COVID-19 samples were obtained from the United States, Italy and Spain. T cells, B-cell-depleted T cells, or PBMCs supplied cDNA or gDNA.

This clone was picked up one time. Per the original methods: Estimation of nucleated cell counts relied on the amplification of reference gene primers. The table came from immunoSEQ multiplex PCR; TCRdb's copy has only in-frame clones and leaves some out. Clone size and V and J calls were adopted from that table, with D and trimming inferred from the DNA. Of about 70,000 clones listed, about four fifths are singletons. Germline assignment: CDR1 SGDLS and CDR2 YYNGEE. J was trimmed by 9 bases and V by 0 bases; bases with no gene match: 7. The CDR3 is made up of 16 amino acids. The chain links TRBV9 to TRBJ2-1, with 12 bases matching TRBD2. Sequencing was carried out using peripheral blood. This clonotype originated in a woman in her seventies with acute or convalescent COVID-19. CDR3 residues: CASSVVSSGGASEQFF. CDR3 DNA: TGTGCCAGCAGCGTAGTTTCTAGCGGGGGGGCCAGTGAGCAGTTCTTC.